This T cell receptor (beta chain) came from a study of T cells in narcolepsy (dated by TCRdb to the late 2010s). About the study as a whole: The study enrolled patients with narcolepsy type 1 or type 2 (NT1, NT2) together with healthy control donors. The study used TCR Vbeta sequencing to track clonotypes in blood and CSF while looking for autoreactive T cells in narcolepsy patients that target self-antigens of hypocretin neurons (hypocretin, TRIB2). Overall results and qualifications from the work: According to the report, autoreactive clonotypes were detected serially in the blood of the same patients and of different patients, but not in healthy controls. No sequences matching autoreactive T cell clones were contained in some blood memory CD4+ repertoires from patients and controls. Patients and controls had comparable numbers of sequenced blood memory CD4+ clonotypes, averaging about 39,000 and 35,000, respectively. In plots comparing CSF and blood CD4+ T cell clonotypes from the same patient, HCRT-specific and TRIB2-specific autoreactive clonotypes were highlighted.

The method was the immunoSEQ multiplex PCR assay. Entries here come from immuneACCESS through TCRdb and include only in-frame sequences with V and J called. Some clones fail to appear in such tables; in the studies checked, an unresolved V gene covers under half of the shortfall, and the cause of the remainder is unknown. The sample yields approximately 23,000 clones; approximately 85% were counted once. Of the sample, roughly 10% is held by the ten largest clones. For TCR Vbeta sequencing, memory CD4+ T cells were sorted ex vivo from the peripheral blood of narcolepsy patients and healthy controls. Reading the germline V gene (reference sequence) gives CDR1 GTSNPN and CDR2 SVGIG. Taken from cysteine to phenylalanine, the CDR3 has 12 residues. Here the CDR3 DNA is all that survives: 36 bases in frame from base 1. V is cut by 7 bases and J by 5 bases, and the space between the germline ends is 13 bases.

In the case of this clone: Its antigen is not yet known. One base away there is no much larger clone; base qualities are not given.

What was sequenced was memory (CD45RA-) CD4+ T cells from blood. The cell subset or site label here, explained by the study, means: memory T cells sorted ex vivo from peripheral blood. The rearrangement combines TRBV30 with TRBJ2-3, with the D gene uncertain. The origin of this receptor is a human donor in good health. The DNA sequence follows: TGTGCCTTAGCCCCGGGTGGAGATACGCAGTATTTT. The resulting protein is CALAPGGDTQYF.